The 16 T cell receptor beta chains presented below share a single source sample, sequenced in a study of T cells after yellow fever vaccination. TCRdb itself ran the 5' RACE reads through MiXCR, one entry per CDR3 protein. This table holds approximately 120,000 distinct CDR3 sequences, 13% to 15% found once. The starting material was CD8+ T cells sorted from PBMCs, obtained 5 days after the yellow fever booster vaccination. These receptors came from a man between 18 and 35 years old who received the YFV17D yellow fever vaccine.

This clonotype was counted between two and nine times. The chain combines TRBV28 with TRBJ2-1; D gene unclear. Germline V CDR1 and CDR2: MDHEN, SYDVKM. Trimming stripped 6 bases from V and 0 bases from J, with 12 bases between. This CDR3 is built from 15 residues. CDR3 sequence reads: CASSQTPSSYNEQFF. The CDR3 nucleotides are TGTGCCAGCAGCCAAACTCCGAGCTCCTACAATGAGCAGTTCTTC.

The chain carries TRBV20-1 and TRBJ1-2; 10 nucleotides match TRBD1. Germline lookup yields CDR1 DFQATT and CDR2 SNEGSKA (reference sequence). V shed 2 bases and J 8 bases; nucleotides not matched to a gene: 8. This CDR3 is built from 14 residues. CDR3 residues: CSARHRDRGVGYTF. The CDR3 nucleotides are TGCAGTGCTAGACACCGGGACAGGGGTGTGGGCTACACCTTC.

This clonotype was recorded only once. DNA of the CDR3: TGCGCCAGCAGCAGGGATACAGGGGTCGGCACCGGGGAGCTGTTTTTT. Encoded protein: CASSRDTGVGTGELFF. The chain joins TRBV4-1 to TRBJ2-2, with 7 bases fitting TRBD1. Germline V CDR1 and CDR2: MGHRA, YSYEKL. V was clipped by 5 bases and J by 4 bases; unmatched bases: 10. There are 16 residues in the CDR3.

The gene calls are TRBV29-1 and TRBJ1-1, with D possibly TRBD1 on 6 matching bases. This CDR3 contains 12 residues. Between the trimmed V and J ends, which lost 7 bases and 4 bases, there was a span of 13 bases. The V gene's germline CDR1 is SQVTM and CDR2 ANQGSEA. For the CDR3, the DNA is TGCAGCGGGGAGGGGGGGACCACTGAAGCTTTCTTT. It encodes CSGEGGTTEAFF.

In this sample, this clonotype turned up a few times. The rearrangement uses TRBV5-4 and TRBJ1-1; no clear D gene. The CDR3 is 14 residues long. V was cut by 4 bases and J by 2 bases, with 12 bases left in between. Per germline, CDR1 SGHNT and CDR2 YYREEE (reference sequence). The CDR3 spells CASSPANTNTEAFF. CDR3 DNA: TGTGCCAGCAGCCCCGCGAATACTAACACTGAAGCTTTCTTT.

The V call is TRBV10-3, the J call TRBJ1-1; D is ambiguous. The CDR3 covers 14 residues. CDR1 and CDR2 from the germline V gene are ENHRY and SYGVKD. V was shortened by 0 bases and J by 7 bases, with 12 bases between the two germline ends. In DNA form, the CDR3 reads TGTGCCATCAGTGAGTCGAGACGTCCCGATGAAGCTTTCTTT. This sequence encodes CAISESRRPDEAFF.

This sequence joins TRBV6-2 or TRBV6-3 and TRBJ1-1; D might be TRBD1 (5 bases). V lost 9 bases and J lost 1, with 12 bases in between. This CDR3 comprises 13 residues. CDR1 is MNHEY and CDR2 is SVGEGT in the germline V gene. The CDR3 DNA reads TGTGCCAGGTTGCCGGGGCAGAACACTGAAGCTTTCTTT. Translating it yields CARLPGQNTEAFF.

V and J are TRBV21-1 and TRBJ1-4. TRBV21-1 is given as a pseudogene. This CDR3 contains 13 residues. CDR3 nucleotide sequence: TGTGCCAGCAGCAGGGGTTCGGATGAAAAACTGTTTTTT. This codes for CASSRGSDEKLFF.

V gene TRBV7-9 combines with J gene TRBJ1-2, with D possibly being TRBD1 (5 bases). Per the germline V gene, CDR1 is SEHNR and CDR2 is FQNEAQ (reference sequence). This CDR3 comprises 14 residues. The germline V and J ends were trimmed by 0 bases and 4 bases, with 9 bases remaining between them. The chain's CDR3 is CASSLAGAIYGYTF. The CDR3 DNA reads as TGTGCCAGCAGCTTAGCAGGGGCGATCTATGGCTACACCTTC.

This clonotype was seen a handful of times. The rearrangement links TRBV6-5 to TRBJ1-6, with D tentatively TRBD1 (6 bases). The CDR3 totals 16 residues. Germline values: CDR1 MNHEY, CDR2 SVGAGI. V was cut by 6 bases and J by 5 bases, with 17 bases left in between. CDR3 coding DNA: TGTGCCAGCAGGAAGGACAGTGGCATCGATAATTCACCCCTCCACTTT. Translation: CASRKDSGIDNSPLHF.

The sample holds a few counts of this clonotype. This rearrangement joins TRBV7-9 to TRBJ2-1; weak D call: TRBD2 (6 bases). V gave up 4 bases and J gave up 4 bases, with 11 bases separating them. The CDR3 extends over 14 amino acids. Germline CDR1 reads SEHNR; CDR2 reads FQNEAQ (reference sequence). This CDR3 reads CASSSPGTYNEQFF. Here the CDR3 DNA reads TGTGCCAGCAGCTCCCCCGGGACTTACAATGAGCAGTTCTTC.

The rearrangement links TRBV4-2 to TRBJ2-7; 11 nucleotides line up with TRBD2. Losses at the gene ends were 1 base for V and 3 bases for J; bases not matched to a gene: 2. The germline V gene encodes CDR1 LGHNA and CDR2 YNFKEQ. The CDR3 extends over 15 amino acids. The CDR3 nucleotides are TGTGCCAGCAGCCAAGTTCTAGCGGGGGGCTACGAGCAGTACTTC. Encoded protein: CASSQVLAGGYEQYF.

This clonotype was seen only a few times. This rearrangement joins TRBV5-1 to TRBJ2-1, with 8 positions matching TRBD1. This CDR3 has 15 amino acids. Germline CDR1 SGHRS, CDR2 YFSETQ. Unmatched junction bases numbered 2, after V lost 0 bases and J lost 3 bases. The CDR3 is CASSLAGGFYNEQFF. The CDR3 nucleotides read TGCGCCAGCAGCTTGGCAGGGGGCTTCTACAATGAGCAGTTCTTC.

The rearrangement uses TRBV4-1 and TRBJ1-2; D is perhaps TRBD1 (6 bases). V shed 1 base and J shed 2 bases, with 8 bases lying between them. Germline lookup yields CDR1 MGHRA and CDR2 YSYEKL. The CDR3 spans 14 residues. The CDR3 DNA follows: TGCGCCAGCAGCCAAGTTGGGACAAACTATGGCTACACCTTC. This encodes CASSQVGTNYGYTF.

This clonotype has only a few counts. The V call is TRBV25-1, the J call TRBJ1-5; a weak D match, TRBD1 (6 bases). Per germline, CDR1 MGHDK and CDR2 SYGVNS. The CDR3 spans 13 residues. V lost 2 bases, J lost 7 bases, and 9 bases lay in between. The CDR3 nucleotides read TGTGCCAGCAGTGAAAAGGGGGGCCAGCCCCAGCATTTT. Amino acid sequence: CASSEKGGQPQHF.

The rearrangement uses TRBV6-2 or TRBV6-3 and TRBJ1-1; TRBD1 matches 7 bases. Germline loops: CDR1 MNHEY, CDR2 SVGEGT. The CDR3 consists of 16 residues. V lost 5 bases, J lost 10 bases, and 19 bases stayed unmatched. The CDR3 region is CASSDRTTGLVSVAFF. Written as DNA, the CDR3 is TGTGCCAGCAGTGACCGTACGACAGGGCTTGTGAGTGTAGCTTTCTTT.